Listed here is a single TCR beta chain. Its specificity is not known. The germline V gene has CDR1 LNHNV and CDR2 YYDKDF (reference sequence). The CDR3 runs 15 residues. V lost 5 bases to trimming and J lost 9 bases, with 20 bases between them. Amplification used 60 Vbeta primers and 13 Jbeta primers. Clones were sequenced by immunoSEQ multiplex PCR, and TCRdb holds only the in-frame ones, with some missing. The sample comprises 75,000 to 80,000 clones, around 80% of which are singletons, and 1.1% rests with the top ten. Donors were nominally healthy when sampled, though unrecorded immune exposures were likely. These data are taken from a study of cytomegalovirus exposure and HLA in healthy donors. Across the study: Of fewer than 450 genotyped donors, about 80% clustered with self-reported Caucasian donors. Whole-study results and caveats: Prior analysis indicated that the majority of TCR beta V segments exhibited productivity approximately 87% or approximately 30% of the time.

The rearrangement links TRBV15 to TRBJ2-1, with a possible D match to TRBD1 (5 bases). The clonotype comes from a male donor in good health and CMV-seronegative. Sequences were obtained from PBMCs. The CDR3 nucleotides read TGTGCCACCAGCGGCCGTGGCGGTAGGGGCGTTGAGCAGTTCTTC. It translates to CATSGRGGRGVEQFF.